This is a list of T cell receptor beta chains from one sample in a study of blood T cell repertoires in COVID-19. Libraries were prepared by immunoSEQ multiplex PCR; TCRdb keeps only in-frame clonotypes and omits some of them. The sample holds 200,000 to 300,000 clones, around 85% seen once. The sequenced material came from PBMCs or T cells enriched from blood (not recorded which). These receptors originate from a woman in her 50s with acute COVID-19. Each CDR3 is given with its conserved first and last residue. Fields, in order: J gene, clone size, D gene, V gene, CDR3 DNA, CDR3 protein. The D gene is left open where the match is weak. Size is omitted from some rows. Given values are once, few, many or a class for expanded clones.

TRBJ1-3	.	.	TRBV18	TGTGCCAGCTCACTGACAGAAGGAAACACCATATATTTT	CASSLTEGNTIYF
TRBJ2-3	.	TRBD2	TRBV6-5	TGTGCCAGCAGCTTGAGCGGGGTTTTGGATACGCAGTATTTT	CASSLSGVLDTQYF
TRBJ2-3	.	.	TRBV15	TGTGCCACCAGCAGGCACTCCGGCACAGATACGCAGTATTTT	CATSRHSGTDTQYF
TRBJ1-3	.	TRBD1	TRBV16	TGTGCCAGCAGCCAATTGGCAGGGGGCCGGCACACCATATATTTT	CASSQLAGGRHTIYF
TRBJ1-2	.	.	TRBV10-2	TGCGCCAGCAACCCACAGTTCGCTAACTATGGCTACACCTTC	CASNPQFANYGYTF
TRBJ2-7	.	TRBD1	TRBV19	TGTGCCAGTAGTCTACCGGGACAGGGGTCCTACGAGCAGTACTTC	CASSLPGQGSYEQYF
TRBJ2-7	.	TRBD1	TRBV7-2	TGTGCCAGCAGCTTAGCGGGGACAGGCTCCTACGAGCAGTACTTC	CASSLAGTGSYEQYF
TRBJ2-2	.	TRBD1	TRBV18	TGTGCCAGCTCACCATTGGAGCAGGGGGCAACCGGGGAGCTGTTTTTT	CASSPLEQGATGELFF
TRBJ2-1	few	TRBD2	TRBV19	TGTGCCAGTAGTATTACGGGGGGGCGGGCCCTGAATGAGCAGTTCTTC	CASSITGGRALNEQFF
TRBJ1-2	.	.	TRBV7-8	TGTGCCAGCAGCCTCTATTTTGAGTTCCTAGAGGGTGGCTACACCTTC	CASSLYFEFLEGGYTF
TRBJ2-7	.	TRBD1	TRBV4-1	TGCGCCAGCAGCCAAGGACAGGGAGCCTACGAGCAGTACTTC	CASSQGQGAYEQYF
TRBJ1-2	few	TRBD1	TRBV4-3	TGCGCCAGCAGCCAAGGACAGGGGCCTAACTATGGCTACACCTTC	CASSQGQGPNYGYTF
TRBJ1-2	.	.	TRBV20-1	TGCAGTGCTAGTTCCCACTCAGGACTTCTACGGGGCTACACCTTC	CSASSHSGLLRGYTF
TRBJ1-2	.	.	TRBV19	TGTGCCAGTAGTTCCACAGGGCAGAGCTATGGCTACACCTTC	CASSSTGQSYGYTF
TRBJ1-1	.	TRBD1	TRBV5-1	TGCGCCAGCAGCTCCATGACAGGGGGCAACACTGAAGCTTTCTTT	CASSSMTGGNTEAFF
TRBJ2-3	.	.	TRBV19	TGTGCCAGTAGTATGGGACTCAGCACAGATACGCAGTATTTT	CASSMGLSTDTQYF
TRBJ2-2	.	TRBD1	TRBV7-7	TGTGCTAGCAGCTTGACAGGGCAGAACACCGGGGAGCTGTTTTTT	CASSLTGQNTGELFF
TRBJ2-7	.	TRBD2	TRBV7-2	TGTGCCAGCAGCTTAACGTCCGGGGGGGCCTCCTACGAGCAGTACTTC	CASSLTSGGASYEQYF
TRBJ1-4	.	TRBD1	TRBV2	TGTGCCAGCAGTGACAGGGACAGGAGTAATGAAAAACTGTTTTTT	CASSDRDRSNEKLFF
TRBJ1-1	.	.	TRBV6-5	TGTGCCAGCAGTTACGCGGGACGCGAGTACACTGAAGCTTTCTTT	CASSYAGREYTEAFF
TRBJ2-7	.	.	TRBV6-5	TGTGCCAGCAGAGGGGGGGCATACGAGCAGTACTTC	CASRGGAYEQYF
TRBJ1-1	.	.	TRBV7-9	TGTGCCAGCAGCTTAATTCGGGGGAACACTGAAGCTTTCTTT	CASSLIRGNTEAFF
TRBJ1-5	.	.	TRBV9	TGTGCCAGCAGCGTCCACGGAGATCATCAGCCCCAGCATTTT	CASSVHGDHQPQHF
TRBJ2-5	.	.	TRBV5-8	TGTGCCAGCAGCTTCTCCGGGACAAAGAGGGGAGAGACCCAGTACTTC	CASSFSGTKRGETQYF
TRBJ1-1	.	.	TRBV6-5	TGTGCCAGCAGTTACTCGAAGGGGATAAGCACTGAAGCTTTCTTT	CASSYSKGISTEAFF
TRBJ1-1	.	.	TRBV9	TGTGCCAGCAGCGTCATCGGGGTGAACACTGAAGCTTTCTTT	CASSVIGVNTEAFF
TRBJ1-4	.	.	TRBV4-3	TGCGCCAGCAGCCAAGAGGGTGGAGGTTTGGGTGAAAAACTGTTTTTT	CASSQEGGGLGEKLFF
TRBJ2-3	.	.	TRBV30	TGTGCCTGGAGTCCTAGCCGCACCACAGATACGCAGTATTTT	CAWSPSRTTDTQYF
TRBJ2-7	.	TRBD1	TRBV11-1	TGTGCCAGCAGCCCGGGACAGTTAATCGAGCAGTACTTC	CASSPGQLIEQYF
TRBJ1-4	.	TRBD1	TRBV4-1	TGCGCCAGCAGCGATGAAGGGACAGGGAATGAAAAACTGTTTTTT	CASSDEGTGNEKLFF
TRBJ1-5	.	.	TRBV15	TGTGCCACCAGCAGAGGGCCGGTTCAGGCTCCCAATCAGCCCCAGCATTTT	CATSRGPVQAPNQPQHF
TRBJ2-3	.	TRBD1	TRBV30	TGTGCCTGTACAGGGGATCGCACAGATACGCAGTATTTT	CACTGDRTDTQYF
TRBJ1-1	once	.	TRBV6-5	TGTGCCAGCAGTTACTATGTCAGGGCTAACACTGAAGCTTTCTTT	CASSYYVRANTEAFF
TRBJ1-4	.	TRBD1	TRBV9	TGTGCCAGCATCTGGGACAGTGGAGGAGAAAAACTGTTTTTT	CASIWDSGGEKLFF
TRBJ2-1	.	.	TRBV18	TGTGCCAGCTCACCGTGGACAGAGGCGGCAGATTACAATGAGCAGTTCTTC	CASSPWTEAADYNEQFF
TRBJ1-2	.	.	TRBV30	TGTGCCTGGAGTGCGACATTTAACTATGGCTACACCTTC	CAWSATFNYGYTF
TRBJ1-2	.	.	TRBV19	TGTGCCAGTAGTCCTTACCCGGACAGCTATGGCTACACCTTC	CASSPYPDSYGYTF
TRBJ1-1	.	.	TRBV11-2	TGTGCCAGCAGTTATCAGGGAAAGAGGACTGAAGCTTTCTTT	CASSYQGKRTEAFF
TRBJ2-3	.	.	TRBV21-1	TGTGCCAGCAGCAAGACAGATACTAGCACAGATACGCAGTATTTT	CASSKTDTSTDTQYF
TRBJ1-2	.	.	TRBV4-3	TGCGCCAGCAGCCAAACAGACAGCTATGGCTACACCTTC	CASSQTDSYGYTF
TRBJ1-1	.	.	TRBV30	TGTGCCTGGAGTGGGGGGGGTTTCGGAGCTTTCTTT	CAWSGGGFGAFF
TRBJ2-1	.	TRBD1	TRBV9	TGTGCCAGCAGCTTCCAGGGGGCAAACAATGAGCAGTTCTTC	CASSFQGANNEQFF
TRBJ2-3	.	TRBD2	TRBV7-9	TGTGCCAGCAGCCGGGAGGGACTAGCTAGCACAGATACGCAGTATTTT	CASSREGLASTDTQYF
TRBJ1-3	.	.	TRBV6-5	TGTGCCAGCTCCCTCGGGACTTCGGGAAACACCATATATTTT	CASSLGTSGNTIYF
TRBJ1-6	once	.	TRBV19	TGTGCCAGTAGAGGGAGTAATTCACCCCTCCACTTT	CASRGSNSPLHF
TRBJ2-1	.	TRBD2	TRBV9	TGTGCCAGCAGCCCCTCGGGCGGGGGGGCCTACAATGAGCAGTTCTTC	CASSPSGGGAYNEQFF
TRBJ1-1	once	.	TRBV5-4	TGTGCCAGCAGTCCGCGGGATAGGAACACTGAAGCTTTCTTT	CASSPRDRNTEAFF
TRBJ1-1	.	TRBD1	TRBV4-1	TGCGCCAGCAGCCAAGAGACAGGGAGGACTGAAGCTTTCTTT	CASSQETGRTEAFF
TRBJ1-1	.	.	TRBV6-1	TGTGCCAGCAGTGAATATCAGGCGAACACTGAAGCTTTCTTT	CASSEYQANTEAFF
TRBJ2-5	.	.	TRBV7-2	TGTGCCAGCAGCTTGGACAGTGAAGAGACCCAGTACTTC	CASSLDSEETQYF
TRBJ1-1	.	.	TRBV7-2	TGTGCCAGCAGCTGGGGACTGTACACTGAAGCTTTCTTT	CASSWGLYTEAFF